Sequencing of this TCR beta chain was carried out in a study of cytomegalovirus exposure and HLA in healthy donors. Overall study results and limits: In an earlier analysis, in approximately 570 donors, most V segments appeared productive either ~90% or ~30% of the time. Some V segments (TRBV6-2 and TRBV6-3 among them) were excluded as indistinguishable.

Worth noting for this clone: Its antigen is undetermined.

Trimming shortened V by 2 bases and J by 0 bases, and 7 bases separated the two germline ends. The CDR3 is 14 residues long. Per germline, CDR1 PRHDT and CDR2 FYEKMQ (reference sequence). The study ran its PCR with 60 Vbeta and 13 Jbeta primers. Using immunoSEQ multiplex PCR, the repertoire was profiled, and TCRdb retains in-frame clones only, with some absent. The data contain 150,000 to 200,000 clones, 82% of them singletons. The source material was PBMCs. The chain employs TRBV13 and TRBJ1-1; D is possibly TRBD1 (6 bases). The sequence was collected from a male donor in good health and CMV-seropositive. The CDR3 DNA sequence: TGTGCCAGCAGCTTAAGGGGGATGAACACTGAAGCTTTCTTT. Encoded protein: CASSLRGMNTEAFF.